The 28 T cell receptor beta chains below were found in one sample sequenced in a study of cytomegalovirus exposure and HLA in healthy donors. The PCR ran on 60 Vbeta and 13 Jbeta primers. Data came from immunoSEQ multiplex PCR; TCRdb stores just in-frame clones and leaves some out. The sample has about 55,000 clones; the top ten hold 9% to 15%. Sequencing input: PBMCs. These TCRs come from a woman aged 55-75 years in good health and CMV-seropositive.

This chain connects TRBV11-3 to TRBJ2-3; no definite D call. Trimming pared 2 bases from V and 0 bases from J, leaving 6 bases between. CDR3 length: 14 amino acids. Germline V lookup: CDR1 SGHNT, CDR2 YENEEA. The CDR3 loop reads CASSLTSSTDTQYF. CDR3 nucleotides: TGTGCCAGCAGCTTAACATCTAGCACAGATACGCAGTATTTT.

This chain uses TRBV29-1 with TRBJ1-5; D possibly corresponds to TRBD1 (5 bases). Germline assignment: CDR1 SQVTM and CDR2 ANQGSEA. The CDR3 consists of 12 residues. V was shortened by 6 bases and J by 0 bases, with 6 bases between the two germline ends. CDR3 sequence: CSVGDSNQPQHF. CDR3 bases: TGCAGCGTAGGGGATAGCAATCAGCCCCAGCATTTT.

This CDR3 is CASSPRDRTNYGYTF. DNA for the CDR3: TGTGCCAGCAGCCCGCGGGACAGGACTAACTATGGCTACACCTTC. V usage is TRBV14 and J usage is TRBJ1-2; 8 nucleotides line up with TRBD1. The CDR3 runs 15 residues. The V and J ends lost 4 bases and 0 bases, in that order; junction bases with no gene match: 4. Germline V gene lookup returns CDR1 SGHDN and CDR2 FVKESK.

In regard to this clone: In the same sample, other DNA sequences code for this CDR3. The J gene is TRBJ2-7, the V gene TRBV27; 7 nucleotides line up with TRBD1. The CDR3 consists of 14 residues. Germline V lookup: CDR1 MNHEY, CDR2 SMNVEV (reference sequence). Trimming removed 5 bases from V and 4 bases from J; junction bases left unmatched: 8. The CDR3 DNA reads TGTGCCAGCAGTCCCCGAGGGGGCAGATACGAGCAGTACTTC. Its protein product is CASSPRGGRYEQYF.

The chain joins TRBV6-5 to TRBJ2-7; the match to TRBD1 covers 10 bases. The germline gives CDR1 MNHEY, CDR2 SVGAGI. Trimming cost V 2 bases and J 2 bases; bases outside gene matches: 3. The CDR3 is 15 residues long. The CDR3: CASSYEGQGAYEQYF. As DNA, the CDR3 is TGTGCCAGCAGTTACGAAGGACAGGGGGCCTACGAGCAGTACTTC.

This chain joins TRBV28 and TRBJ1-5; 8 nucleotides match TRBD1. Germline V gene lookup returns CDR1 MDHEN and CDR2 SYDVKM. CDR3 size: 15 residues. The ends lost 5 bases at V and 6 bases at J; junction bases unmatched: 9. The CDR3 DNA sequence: TGTGCCAGCAGTACCTACCAGGGGGCCGGTCAGCCCCAGCATTTT. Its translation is CASSTYQGAGQPQHF. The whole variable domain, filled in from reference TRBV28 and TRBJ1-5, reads DVKVTQSSRYLVKRTGEKVFLECVQDMDHENMFWYRQDPGLGLRLIYFSYDVKMKEKGDIPEGYSVSREKKERFSLILESASTNQTSMYLCASSTYQGAGQPQHFGDGTRLSIL.

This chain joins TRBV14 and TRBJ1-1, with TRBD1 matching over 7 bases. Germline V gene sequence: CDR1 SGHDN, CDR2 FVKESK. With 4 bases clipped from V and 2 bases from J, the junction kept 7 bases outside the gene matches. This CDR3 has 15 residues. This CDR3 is CASSRERTGNTEAFF. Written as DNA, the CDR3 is TGTGCCAGCAGCCGAGAGAGGACAGGTAACACTGAAGCTTTCTTT. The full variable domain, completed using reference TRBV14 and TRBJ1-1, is EAGVTQFPSHSVIEKGQTVTLRCDPISGHDNLYWYRRVMGKEIKFLLHFVKESKQDESGMPNNRFLAERTGGTYSTLKVQPAELEDSGVYFCASSRERTGNTEAFFGQGTRLTVV.

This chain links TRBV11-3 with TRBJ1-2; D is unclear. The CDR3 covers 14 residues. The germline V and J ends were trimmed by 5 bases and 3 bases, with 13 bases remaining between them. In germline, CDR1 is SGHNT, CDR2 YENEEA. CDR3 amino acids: CASSTRGGHYGYTF. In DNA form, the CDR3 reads TGTGCCAGCAGCACCCGCGGAGGGCACTATGGCTACACCTTC.

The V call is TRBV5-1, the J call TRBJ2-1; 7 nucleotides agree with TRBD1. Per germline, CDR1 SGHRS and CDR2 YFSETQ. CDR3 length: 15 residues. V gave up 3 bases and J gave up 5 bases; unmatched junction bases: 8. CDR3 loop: CASSSTGRSHNEQFF. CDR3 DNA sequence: TGCGCCAGCAGCTCGACAGGGCGAAGTCACAATGAGCAGTTCTTC.

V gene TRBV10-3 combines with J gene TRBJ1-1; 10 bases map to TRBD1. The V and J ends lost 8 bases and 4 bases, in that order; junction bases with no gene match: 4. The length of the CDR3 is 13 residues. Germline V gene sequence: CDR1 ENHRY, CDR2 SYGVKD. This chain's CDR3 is CAIGTGASTEAFF. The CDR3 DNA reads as TGTGCCATCGGGACAGGGGCGAGCACTGAAGCTTTCTTT.

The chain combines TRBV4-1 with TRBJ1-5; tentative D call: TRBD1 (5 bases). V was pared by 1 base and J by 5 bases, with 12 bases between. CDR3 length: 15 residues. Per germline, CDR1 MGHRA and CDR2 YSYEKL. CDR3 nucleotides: TGCGCCAGCAGCCAAGCAGTGGCAGGGCATCAGCCCCAGCATTTT. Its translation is CASSQAVAGHQPQHF.

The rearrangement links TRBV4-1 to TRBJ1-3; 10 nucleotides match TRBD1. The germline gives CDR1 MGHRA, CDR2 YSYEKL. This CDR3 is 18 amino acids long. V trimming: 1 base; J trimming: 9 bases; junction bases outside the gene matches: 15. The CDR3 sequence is CASSQGDRGFQADSTIYF. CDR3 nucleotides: TGCGCCAGCAGCCAAGGGGACAGGGGTTTTCAAGCGGATAGCACCATATATTTT.

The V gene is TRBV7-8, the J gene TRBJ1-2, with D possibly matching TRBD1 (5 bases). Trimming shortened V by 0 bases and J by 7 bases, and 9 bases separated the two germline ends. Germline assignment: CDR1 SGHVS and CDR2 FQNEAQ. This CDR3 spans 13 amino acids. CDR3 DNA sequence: TGTGCCAGCAGCTTAGCCGGGGGGAGTGGCTACACCTTC. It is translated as CASSLAGGSGYTF.

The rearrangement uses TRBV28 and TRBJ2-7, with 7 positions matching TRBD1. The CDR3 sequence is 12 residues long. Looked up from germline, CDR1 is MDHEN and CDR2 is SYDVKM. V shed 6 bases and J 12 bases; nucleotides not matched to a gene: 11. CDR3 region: CASSLPLGQWYF. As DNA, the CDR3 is TGTGCCAGCAGCCTCCCCTTGGGACAGTGGTACTTC.

The CDR3 bases are TGTGCCATCAGTAGCGGGGGAAGCGCCTACGAGCAGTACTTC. It is translated as CAISSGGSAYEQYF. The V gene is TRBV10-3, the J gene TRBJ2-7; 8 bases agree with TRBD2. This CDR3 comprises 14 residues. From germline, CDR1 is ENHRY and CDR2 SYGVKD. The V gene end was trimmed by 5 bases and the J gene end by 2 bases; junction bases not matched to a gene: 5.

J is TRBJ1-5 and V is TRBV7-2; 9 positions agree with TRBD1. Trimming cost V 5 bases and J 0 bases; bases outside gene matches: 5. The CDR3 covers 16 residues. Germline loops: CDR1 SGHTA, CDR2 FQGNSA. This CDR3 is CASSTGTGFSNQPQHF. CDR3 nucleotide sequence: TGTGCCAGCAGCACCGGGACAGGGTTTAGCAATCAGCCCCAGCATTTT. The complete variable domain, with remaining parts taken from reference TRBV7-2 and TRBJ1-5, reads GAGVSQSPSNKVTEKGKDVELRCDPISGHTALYWYRQSLGQGLEFLIYFQGNSAPDKSGLPSDRFSAERTGGSVSTLTIQRTQQEDSAVYLCASSTGTGFSNQPQHFGDGTRLSIL.

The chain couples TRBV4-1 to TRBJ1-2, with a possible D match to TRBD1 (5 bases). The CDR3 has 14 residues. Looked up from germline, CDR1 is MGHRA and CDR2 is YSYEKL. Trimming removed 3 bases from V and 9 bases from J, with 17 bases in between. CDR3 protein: CASSQTELAQRYTF. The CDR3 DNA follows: TGCGCCAGCAGCCAGACAGAATTAGCTCAGCGCTACACCTTC.

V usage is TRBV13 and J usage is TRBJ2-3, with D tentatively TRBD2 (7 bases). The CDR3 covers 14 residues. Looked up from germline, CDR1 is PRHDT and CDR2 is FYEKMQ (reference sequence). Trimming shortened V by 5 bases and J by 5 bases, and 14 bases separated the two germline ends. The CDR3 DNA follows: TGTGCCAGCAGCACCCCCGGGGGGCAAGATACGCAGTATTTT. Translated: CASSTPGGQDTQYF.

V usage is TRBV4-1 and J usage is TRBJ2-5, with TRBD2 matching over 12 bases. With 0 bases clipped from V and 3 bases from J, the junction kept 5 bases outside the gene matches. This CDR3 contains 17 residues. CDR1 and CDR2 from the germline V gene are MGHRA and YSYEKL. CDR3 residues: CASSQDASGGGKETQYF. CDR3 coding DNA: TGCGCCAGCAGCCAAGATGCTAGCGGGGGGGGGAAAGAGACCCAGTACTTC.

The CDR3 is CASSYSKGQGAHGYTF. CDR3 bases: TGTGCCAGCAGTTACTCTAAAGGACAGGGGGCGCATGGCTACACCTTC. This chain uses TRBV6-5 with TRBJ1-2; the match to TRBD1 covers 11 bases. CDR3 length: 16 residues. Germline V CDR1 and CDR2: MNHEY, SVGAGI. V dropped 0 bases and J dropped 6; count of bases not matched to a gene: 6.

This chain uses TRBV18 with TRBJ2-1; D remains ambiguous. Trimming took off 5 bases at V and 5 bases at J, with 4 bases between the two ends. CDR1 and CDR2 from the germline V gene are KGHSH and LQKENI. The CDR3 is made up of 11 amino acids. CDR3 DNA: TGTGCCAGCTCAGAGGACAATGAGCAGTTCTTC. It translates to CASSEDNEQFF.

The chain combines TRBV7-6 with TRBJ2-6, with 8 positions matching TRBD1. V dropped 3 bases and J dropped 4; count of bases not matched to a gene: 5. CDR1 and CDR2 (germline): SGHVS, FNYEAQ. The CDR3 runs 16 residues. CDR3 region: CASSFQGAGGANVLTF. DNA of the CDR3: TGTGCCAGCAGCTTTCAGGGGGCGGGAGGGGCCAACGTCCTGACTTTC.

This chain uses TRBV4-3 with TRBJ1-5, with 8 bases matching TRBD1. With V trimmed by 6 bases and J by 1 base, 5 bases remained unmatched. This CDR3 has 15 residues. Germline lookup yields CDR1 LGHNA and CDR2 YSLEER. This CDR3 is CASRIGTGSNQPQHF. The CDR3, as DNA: TGCGCCAGCAGAATCGGGACAGGCAGCAATCAGCCCCAGCATTTT.

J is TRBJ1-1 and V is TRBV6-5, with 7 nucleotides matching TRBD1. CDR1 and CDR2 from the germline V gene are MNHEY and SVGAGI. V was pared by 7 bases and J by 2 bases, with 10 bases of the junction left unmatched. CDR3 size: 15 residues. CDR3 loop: CASTKFRDSNTEAFF. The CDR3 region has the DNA TGTGCCAGCACCAAATTCCGGGACAGCAACACTGAAGCTTTCTTT.

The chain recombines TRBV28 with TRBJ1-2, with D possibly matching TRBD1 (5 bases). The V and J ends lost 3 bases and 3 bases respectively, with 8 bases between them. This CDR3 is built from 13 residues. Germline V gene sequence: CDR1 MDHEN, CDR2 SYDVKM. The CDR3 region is CASSLGGYYGYTF. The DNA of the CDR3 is TGTGCCAGCAGTTTGGGGGGTTACTATGGCTACACCTTC.

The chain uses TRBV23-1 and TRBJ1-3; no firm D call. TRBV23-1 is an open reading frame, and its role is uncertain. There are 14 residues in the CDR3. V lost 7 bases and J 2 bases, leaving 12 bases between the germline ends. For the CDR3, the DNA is TGCGCCAGCACCCCCAAGCCTGCTGGAAACACCATATATTTT. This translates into CASTPKPAGNTIYF.

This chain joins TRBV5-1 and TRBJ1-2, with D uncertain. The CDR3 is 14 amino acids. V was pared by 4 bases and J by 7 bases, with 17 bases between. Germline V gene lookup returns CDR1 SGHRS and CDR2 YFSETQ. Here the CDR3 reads CASSREARAGGYTF. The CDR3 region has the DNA TGCGCCAGCAGCCGGGAGGCCCGGGCGGGTGGCTACACCTTC.

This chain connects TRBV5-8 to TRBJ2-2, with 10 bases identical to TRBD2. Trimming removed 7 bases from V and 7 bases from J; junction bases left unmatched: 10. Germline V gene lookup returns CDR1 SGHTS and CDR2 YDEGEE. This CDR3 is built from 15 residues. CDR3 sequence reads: CASFQRGGNDGELFF. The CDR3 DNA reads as TGTGCCAGCTTCCAGCGGGGGGGCAACGACGGGGAGCTGTTTTTT.